What follows are 20 T cell receptor beta chains derived from one specimen sequenced in a study of metastatic and nonmetastatic thyroid tumors. TCRdb re-analyzed the PCR reads through MiXCR. Here the sample spans fewer than 5,000 clones, about 32% being singletons. All patients reached thyroid surgery having received no treatment beforehand. The sample consisted of adjacent normal tissue. These receptor sequences come from a male donor with papillary thyroid cancer or a benign thyroid nodule (not recorded which). Some clones in this sample may be carry-over from other donors' samples.

This chain joins TRBV11-3 and TRBJ2-5; 11 nucleotides align to TRBD2. The germline V gene has CDR1 SGHNT and CDR2 YENEEA. This CDR3 region has 13 residues. V trimming: 7 bases; J trimming: 5 bases; junction bases outside the gene matches: 3. The CDR3 bases are TGTGCCAGCACGACTAGCGGGACGGAGACCCAGTACTTC. Protein: CASTTSGTETQYF. The full variable domain, rest sourced from reference TRBV11-3 and TRBJ2-5, is EAGVVQSPRYKIIEKKQPVAFWCNPISGHNTLYWYLQNLGQGPELLIRYENEEAVDDSQLPKDRFSAERLKGVDSTLKIQPAELGDSAVYLCASTTSGTETQYFGPGTRLLVL.

The rearrangement links TRBV5-1 to TRBJ1-2; the D gene is possibly TRBD1 (6 bases). The germline V and J ends were trimmed by 5 bases and 3 bases, with 14 bases remaining between them. Germline lookup yields CDR1 SGHRS and CDR2 YFSETQ. CDR3 length: 14 amino acids. CDR3 nucleotide sequence: TGCGCCAGCAGGATGGGGGGCTGGGACTATGGCTACACCTTC. This gives the protein CASRMGGWDYGYTF. Together with reference TRBV5-1 and TRBJ1-2, the CDR3 gives the full variable domain: KAGVTQTPRYLIKTRGQQVTLSCSPISGHRSVSWYQQTPGQGLQFLFEYFSETQRNKGNFPGRFSGRQFSNSRSEMNVSTLELGDSALYLCASRMGGWDYGYTFGSGTRLTVV.

This clone was seen a handful of times. The J gene is TRBJ2-7, the V gene TRBV27; a possible D gene is TRBD2 (6 bases). The CDR3 extends over 14 amino acids. V lost 2 bases to trimming and J lost 4 bases, with 12 bases between them. The germline V gene has CDR1 MNHEY and CDR2 SMNVEV (reference sequence). The CDR3 coding sequence is TGTGCCAGCAGTTTACGGGGGATCACGTACGAGCAGTACTTC. Its protein product is CASSLRGITYEQYF.

Written as DNA, the CDR3 is TGTGCCAGCAGGGGGGACAGGGGCGCCGGGGAGCTGTTTTTT. Translation gives CASRGDRGAGELFF. The gene calls are TRBV25-1 and TRBJ2-2, with 10 positions matching TRBD1. V gave up 6 bases and J gave up 6 bases; unmatched junction bases: 4. The germline gives CDR1 MGHDK, CDR2 SYGVNS. The CDR3 consists of 14 residues.

This clone was seen a handful of times. The rearrangement links TRBV20-1 to TRBJ1-6, with D maybe TRBD1 (6 bases). V lost 5 bases, J lost 7 bases, and 15 bases lay in between. This CDR3 comprises 14 residues. Germline V gene lookup returns CDR1 DFQATT and CDR2 SNEGSKA (reference sequence). This CDR3 reads CSAYLTGDNSPLHF. CDR3 DNA: TGCAGTGCTTATCTGACAGGCGACAATTCACCCCTCCACTTT.

The chain recombines TRBV25-1 with TRBJ1-1, with D possibly matching TRBD1 (5 bases). Germline values: CDR1 MGHDK, CDR2 SYGVNS. The V and J ends lost 4 bases and 5 bases respectively, with 8 bases between them. The CDR3 is 12 residues long. In DNA, the CDR3 is TGTGCCAGCAGTGTAGGGACGACTGAAGCTTTCTTT. Its translation: CASSVGTTEAFF. Based on the CDR3 plus reference TRBV25-1 and TRBJ1-1, the full variable domain is EADIYQTPRYLVIGTGKKITLECSQTMGHDKMYWYQQDPGMELHLIHYSYGVNSTEKGDLSSESTVSRIRTEHFPLTLESARPSHTSQYLCASSVGTTEAFFGQGTRLTVV.

This clone has a handful of counts. CDR3 protein: CASSSGREAFF. CDR3 nucleotides: TGTGCCAGCAGCTCAGGGCGCGAAGCTTTCTTT. V is TRBV7-6 and J is TRBJ1-1, with D tentatively TRBD1 (5 bases). V was trimmed by 4 bases and J by 8 bases, leaving 8 bases between them. The germline gives CDR1 SGHVS, CDR2 FNYEAQ. The CDR3 is 11 amino acids.

The chain joins TRBV28 to TRBJ2-3; 9 bases map to TRBD2. The CDR3 has 16 amino acids. With 4 bases clipped from V and 4 bases from J, the junction kept 9 bases outside the gene matches. The germline V gene encodes CDR1 MDHEN and CDR2 SYDVKM. The CDR3 DNA is TGTGCCAGCAGTTCGATTAGCGGGAGTGGGGCAGATACGCAGTATTTT. This codes for CASSSISGSGADTQYF.

This clone turned up a few times. The chain is built from TRBV12-3 or TRBV12-4 and TRBJ1-1; D remains unclear. V dropped 8 bases and J dropped 1 base, with 5 bases sitting between them. The length of the CDR3 is 11 residues. The CDR3 is CASARNTEAFF. The CDR3 DNA follows: TGTGCCAGCGCACGGAACACTGAAGCTTTCTTT.

The chain couples TRBV20-1 to TRBJ1-6, with 9 bases identical to TRBD1. The CDR3 sequence is 15 residues long. Looked up from germline, CDR1 is DFQATT and CDR2 is SNEGSKA (reference sequence). Trimming took 1 base from V and 10 from J; bases not matched to a gene: 8. The CDR3 here is CSARATGQGRSPLHF. CDR3 DNA sequence: TGCAGTGCTAGAGCCACGGGACAGGGTCGATCACCCCTCCACTTT.

This clone has a handful of counts. The chain uses TRBV19 and TRBJ2-1, with D possibly TRBD1 on 5 matching bases. The CDR3 consists of 14 residues. Trimming took off 2 bases at V and 5 bases at J, with 10 bases between the two ends. Per the germline V gene, CDR1 is LNHDA and CDR2 is SQIVND (reference sequence). CDR3 residues: CASSIITGDNEQFF. The CDR3 coding sequence is TGTGCCAGTAGTATAATCACAGGTGACAATGAGCAGTTCTTC.

The sample holds a few counts of this clone. The V and J genes are TRBV6-1 and TRBJ2-7; D is unclear. The ends were cut back, 6 bases at V and 5 bases at J, with 14 bases in the middle. The CDR3 is 13 residues long. Germline CDR1 MNHNS, CDR2 SASEGT. The CDR3 DNA sequence: TGTGCCAGCAGAATCCTACATGGCCACGAGCAGTACTTC. It yields the protein CASRILHGHEQYF.

By its share, this clone is large. The chain carries TRBV6-1 and TRBJ2-7; D is undetermined. CDR1 is MNHNS and CDR2 is SASEGT in the germline V gene. This CDR3 comprises 16 residues. Trimming removed 3 bases at V and 2 bases at J, with 17 bases between. CDR3 sequence: CASSDSRLDSTYEQYF. The CDR3 region has the DNA TGTGCCAGCAGTGATTCCAGGCTTGATTCGACCTACGAGCAGTACTTC.

This clone was counted only a few times. This chain uses TRBV20-1 with TRBJ2-7; 12 bases map to TRBD1. Trimming cost V 3 bases and J 5 bases; bases outside gene matches: 5. The CDR3 length is 14 residues. Germline values: CDR1 DFQATT, CDR2 SNEGSKA (reference sequence). For the CDR3, the DNA is TGCAGTGCTAGGTGGGACAGGGGGCCTCACGAGCAGTACTTC. This translates into CSARWDRGPHEQYF.

V gene TRBV20-1 combines with J gene TRBJ1-1; D gene ambiguous. Germline lookup yields CDR1 DFQATT and CDR2 SNEGSKA (reference sequence). The V gene lost 3 bases and the J gene lost 0 bases, with 8 bases spanning the gap. The CDR3 is made up of 13 amino acids. The CDR3 protein is CSARGLLNTEAFF. The CDR3 DNA reads as TGCAGTGCTAGGGGCCTTCTGAACACTGAAGCTTTCTTT.

The V gene is TRBV20-1, the J gene TRBJ2-7; the match to TRBD2 covers 8 bases. Germline V gene data show CDR1 as DFQATT and CDR2 as SNEGSKA (reference sequence). The CDR3 totals 14 residues. The V gene end was trimmed by 6 bases and the J gene end by 0 bases; junction bases not matched to a gene: 7. DNA for the CDR3: TGCAGTGCCGCCCGGACTAGCCTCTCCTACGAGCAGTACTTC. Translating gives CSAARTSLSYEQYF.

This clone was recorded a few times. The chain employs TRBV2 and TRBJ2-7, with 8 positions matching TRBD2. J gave up 4 bases and V 6 bases, and 8 bases lay outside the gene matches. Germline V gives CDR1 SNHLY, CDR2 FYNNEI. This CDR3 region has 14 residues. This CDR3 is CASSVLAVTYEQYF. CDR3 nucleotides: TGTGCCAGCAGCGTACTAGCGGTTACATACGAGCAGTACTTC.

The rearrangement joins TRBV2 to TRBJ2-7; D gene unclear. This CDR3 comprises 12 residues. The germline V and J ends were trimmed by 6 bases and 3 bases, with 9 bases remaining between them. Germline CDR1 SNHLY, CDR2 FYNNEI. CDR3 loop: CASSPQVYEQYF. CDR3 nucleotide sequence: TGTGCCAGCAGCCCTCAAGTCTACGAGCAGTACTTC.

V gene TRBV11-2 combines with J gene TRBJ2-1; D is possibly TRBD2 (5 bases). CDR1 and CDR2 from the germline V gene are SGHAT and FQNNGV. V dropped 1 base and J dropped 4 bases, with 17 bases sitting between them. There are 17 residues in the CDR3. CDR3 nucleotide sequence: TGTGCCAGCAGCTTAGTATATCTCAGCGGATTTTACAATGAGCAGTTCTTC. It is translated as CASSLVYLSGFYNEQFF.

This clone showed up just once. The chain combines TRBV20-1 with TRBJ2-7, with 7 positions matching TRBD2. The CDR3 sequence is 16 residues long. The germline V gene encodes CDR1 DFQATT and CDR2 SNEGSKA (reference sequence). V shed 5 bases, J shed 2 bases, and the junction held 15 bases outside the gene matches. The CDR3 nucleotides are TGCAGTGCTTGTCCCCCAAGGCTAGCGGACACCTACGAGCAGTACTTC. It is translated as CSACPPRLADTYEQYF.